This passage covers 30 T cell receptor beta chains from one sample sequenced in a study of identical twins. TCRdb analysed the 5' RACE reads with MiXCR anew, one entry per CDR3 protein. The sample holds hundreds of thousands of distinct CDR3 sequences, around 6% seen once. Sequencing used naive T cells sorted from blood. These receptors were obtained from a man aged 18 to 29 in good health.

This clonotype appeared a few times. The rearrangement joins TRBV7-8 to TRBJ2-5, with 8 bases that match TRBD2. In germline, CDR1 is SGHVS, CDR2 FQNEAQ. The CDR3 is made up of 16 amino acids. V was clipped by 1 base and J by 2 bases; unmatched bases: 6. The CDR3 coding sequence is TGTGCCAGCAGCTTAGGTCTAGGGACTAGTCAAGAGACCCAGTACTTC. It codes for CASSLGLGTSQETQYF. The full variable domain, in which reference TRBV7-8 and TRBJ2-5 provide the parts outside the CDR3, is GAGVSQSPRYKVAKRGQDVALRCDPISGHVSLFWYQQALGQGPEFLTYFQNEAQLDKSGLPSDRFFAERPEGSVSTLKIQRTQQEDSAVYLCASSLGLGTSQETQYFGPGTRLLVL.

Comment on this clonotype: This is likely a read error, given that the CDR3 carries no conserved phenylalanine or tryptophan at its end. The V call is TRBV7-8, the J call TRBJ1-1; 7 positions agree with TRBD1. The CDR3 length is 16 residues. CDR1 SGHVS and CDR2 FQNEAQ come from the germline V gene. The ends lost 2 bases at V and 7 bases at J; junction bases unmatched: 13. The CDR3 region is CASSLLRGDNAFEAFY. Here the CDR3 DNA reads TGTGCCAGCAGCTTACTCAGGGGGGACAACGCCTTTGAAGCTTTCTAT.

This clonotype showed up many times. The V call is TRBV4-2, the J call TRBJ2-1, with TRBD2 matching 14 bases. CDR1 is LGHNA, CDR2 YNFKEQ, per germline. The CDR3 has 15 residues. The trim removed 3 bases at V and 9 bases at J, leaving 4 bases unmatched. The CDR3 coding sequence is TGTGCCAGCAGCCAGGGACTAGCGGGAGTTCTTGAGCAGTTCTTC. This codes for CASSQGLAGVLEQFF.

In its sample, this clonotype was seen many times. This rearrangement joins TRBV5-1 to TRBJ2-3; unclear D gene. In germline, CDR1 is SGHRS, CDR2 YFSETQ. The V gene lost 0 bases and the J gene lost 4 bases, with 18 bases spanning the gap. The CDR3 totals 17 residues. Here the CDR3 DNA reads TGCGCCAGCAGCTTGGCCTGGCCGGGTTTGACGGCAGATACGCAGTATTTT. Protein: CASSLAWPGLTADTQYF. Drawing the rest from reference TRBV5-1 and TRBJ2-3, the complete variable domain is KAGVTQTPRYLIKTRGQQVTLSCSPISGHRSVSWYQQTPGQGLQFLFEYFSETQRNKGNFPGRFSGRQFSNSRSEMNVSTLELGDSALYLCASSLAWPGLTADTQYFGPGTRLTVL.

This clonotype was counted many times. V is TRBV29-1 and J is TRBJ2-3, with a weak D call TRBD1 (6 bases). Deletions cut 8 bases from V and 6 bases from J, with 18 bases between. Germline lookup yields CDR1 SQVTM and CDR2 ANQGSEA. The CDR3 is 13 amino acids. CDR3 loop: CSSGQLRSDTQYF. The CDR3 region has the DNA TGCAGCTCCGGACAGTTACGGTCGGATACGCAGTATTTT.

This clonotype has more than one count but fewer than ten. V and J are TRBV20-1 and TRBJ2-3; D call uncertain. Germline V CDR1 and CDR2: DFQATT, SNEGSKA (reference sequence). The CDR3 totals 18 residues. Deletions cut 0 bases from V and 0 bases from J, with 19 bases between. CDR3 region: CSARDLKAAHPSTDTQYF. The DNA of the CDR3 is TGCAGTGCTAGAGATCTCAAGGCCGCCCATCCCAGCACAGATACGCAGTATTTT.

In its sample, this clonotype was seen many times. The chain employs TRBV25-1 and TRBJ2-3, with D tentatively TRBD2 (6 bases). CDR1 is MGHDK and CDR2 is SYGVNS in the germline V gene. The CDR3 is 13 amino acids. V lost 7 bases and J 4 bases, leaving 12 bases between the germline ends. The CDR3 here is CASTLGGPDTQYF. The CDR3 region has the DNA TGTGCCAGCACCCTGGGGGGTCCAGATACGCAGTATTTT.

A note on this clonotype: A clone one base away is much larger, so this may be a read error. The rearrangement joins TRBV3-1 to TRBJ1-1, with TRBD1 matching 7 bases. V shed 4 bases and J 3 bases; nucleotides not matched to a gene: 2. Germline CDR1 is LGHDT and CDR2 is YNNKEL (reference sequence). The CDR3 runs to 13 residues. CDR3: CASSRDRDTEAFF. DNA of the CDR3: TGTGCCAGCAGCCGGGACAGAGACACTGAAGCTTTCTTT.

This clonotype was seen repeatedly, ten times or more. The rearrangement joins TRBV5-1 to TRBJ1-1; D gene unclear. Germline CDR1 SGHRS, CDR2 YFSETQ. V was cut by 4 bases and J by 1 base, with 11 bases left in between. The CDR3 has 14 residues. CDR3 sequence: CASSLTGENTEAFF. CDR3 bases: TGCGCCAGCAGCCTGACCGGGGAGAACACTGAAGCTTTCTTT.

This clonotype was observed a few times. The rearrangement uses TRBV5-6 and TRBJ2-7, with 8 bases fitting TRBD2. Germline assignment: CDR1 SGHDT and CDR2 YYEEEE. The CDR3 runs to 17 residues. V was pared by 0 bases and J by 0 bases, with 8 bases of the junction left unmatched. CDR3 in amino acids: CASSLGLAGPSSYEQYV. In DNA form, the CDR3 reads TGTGCCAGCAGCTTGGGGCTAGCGGGTCCCTCCTCCTACGAGCAGTACGTC.

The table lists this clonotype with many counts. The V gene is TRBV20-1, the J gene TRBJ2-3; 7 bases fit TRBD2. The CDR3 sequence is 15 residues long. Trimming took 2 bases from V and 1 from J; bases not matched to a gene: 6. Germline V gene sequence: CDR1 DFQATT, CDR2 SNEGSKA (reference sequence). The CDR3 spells CSARNSGMGTDTQYF. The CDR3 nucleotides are TGCAGTGCTAGAAACAGCGGGATGGGCACAGATACGCAGTATTTT.

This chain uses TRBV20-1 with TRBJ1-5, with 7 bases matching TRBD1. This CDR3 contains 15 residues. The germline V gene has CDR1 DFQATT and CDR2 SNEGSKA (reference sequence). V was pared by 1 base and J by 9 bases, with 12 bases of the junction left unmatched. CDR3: CSARAPGQSLVPQHF. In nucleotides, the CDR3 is TGCAGTGCTAGAGCCCCGGGACAGTCCCTGGTGCCCCAGCATTTT.

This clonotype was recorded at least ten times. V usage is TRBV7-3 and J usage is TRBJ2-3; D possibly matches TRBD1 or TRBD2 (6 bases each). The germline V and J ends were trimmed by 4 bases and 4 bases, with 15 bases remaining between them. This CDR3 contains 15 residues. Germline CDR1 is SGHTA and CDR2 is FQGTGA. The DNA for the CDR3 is TGTGCCAGCAGCTCGTCCGGGGGCCTATCAGATACGCAGTATTTT. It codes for CASSSSGGLSDTQYF.

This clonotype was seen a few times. CDR3: CASSSRDRINSPLHF. The CDR3 bases are TGTGCCAGCAGCTCCCGGGACAGGATAAATTCACCCCTCCACTTT. The rearrangement links TRBV14 to TRBJ1-6; 8 nucleotides agree with TRBD1. The CDR3 sequence is 15 residues long. Germline V gene sequence: CDR1 SGHDN, CDR2 FVKESK. V was clipped by 5 bases and J by 7 bases; unmatched bases: 7.

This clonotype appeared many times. The CDR3 DNA follows: TGTGCCAGCAGCCAAGATTCGGGACTAGCTTTCAACGAGCAGTACTTC. It specifies CASSQDSGLAFNEQYF. This rearrangement joins TRBV14 to TRBJ2-7; 9 bases are shared with TRBD2. V lost 0 bases, J lost 5 bases, and 8 bases stayed unmatched. Germline CDR1 and CDR2: SGHDN and FVKESK. The CDR3 spans 16 residues.

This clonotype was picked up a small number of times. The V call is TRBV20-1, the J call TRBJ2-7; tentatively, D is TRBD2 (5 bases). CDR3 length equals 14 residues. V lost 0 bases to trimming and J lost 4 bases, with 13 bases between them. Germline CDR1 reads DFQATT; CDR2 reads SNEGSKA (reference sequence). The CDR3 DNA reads TGCAGTGCTAGAGATCTCGAGGGAGTTTACGAGCAGTACTTC. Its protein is CSARDLEGVYEQYF.

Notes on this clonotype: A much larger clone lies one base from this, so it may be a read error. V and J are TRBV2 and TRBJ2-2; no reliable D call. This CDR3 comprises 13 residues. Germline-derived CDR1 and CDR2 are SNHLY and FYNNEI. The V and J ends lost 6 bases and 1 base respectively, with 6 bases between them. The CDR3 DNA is TGTGCCAGCAGCGCGGAGAACACCGGGGAGCTGTTTTTT. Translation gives CASSAENTGELFF. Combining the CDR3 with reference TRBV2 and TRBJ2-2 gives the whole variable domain EPEVTQTPSHQVTQMGQEVILRCVPISNHLYFYWYRQILGQKVEFLVSFYNNEISEKSEIFDDQFSVERPDGSNFTLKIRSTKLEDSAMYFCASSAENTGELFFGEGSRLTVL.

CDR3 residues: CASSLGEPEAKNIQYF. CDR3 sequence (DNA): TGCGCCAGCAGCTTGGGGGAACCCGAGGCCAAAAACATTCAGTACTTC. The genes are TRBV5-1 and TRBJ2-4; D remains unclear. V was clipped by 0 bases and J by 1 base, with 11 bases between them. In germline, CDR1 is SGHRS, CDR2 YFSETQ. The CDR3 has 16 amino acids.

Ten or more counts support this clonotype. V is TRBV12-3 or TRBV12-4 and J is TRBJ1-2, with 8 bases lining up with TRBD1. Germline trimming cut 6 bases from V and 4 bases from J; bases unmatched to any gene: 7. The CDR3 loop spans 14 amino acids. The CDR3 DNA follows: TGTGCCAGCAGCTCCGGGACAGGTTCCTATGGCTACACCTTC. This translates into CASSSGTGSYGYTF.

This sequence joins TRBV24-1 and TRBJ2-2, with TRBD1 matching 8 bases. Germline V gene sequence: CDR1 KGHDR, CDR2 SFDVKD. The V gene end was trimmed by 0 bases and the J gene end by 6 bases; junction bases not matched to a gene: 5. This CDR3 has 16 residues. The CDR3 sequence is CATSDLQTGVAGELFF. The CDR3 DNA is TGTGCCACCAGTGATTTGCAGACAGGGGTTGCCGGGGAGCTGTTTTTT.

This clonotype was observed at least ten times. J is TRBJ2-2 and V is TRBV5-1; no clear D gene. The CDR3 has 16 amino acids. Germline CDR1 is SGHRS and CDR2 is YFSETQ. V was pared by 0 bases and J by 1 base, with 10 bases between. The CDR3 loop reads CASSLDAPVNTGELFF. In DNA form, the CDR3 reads TGCGCCAGCAGCTTGGACGCCCCCGTGAACACCGGGGAGCTGTTTTTT. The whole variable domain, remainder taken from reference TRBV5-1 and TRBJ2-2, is KAGVTQTPRYLIKTRGQQVTLSCSPISGHRSVSWYQQTPGQGLQFLFEYFSETQRNKGNFPGRFSGRQFSNSRSEMNVSTLELGDSALYLCASSLDAPVNTGELFFGEGSRLTVL.

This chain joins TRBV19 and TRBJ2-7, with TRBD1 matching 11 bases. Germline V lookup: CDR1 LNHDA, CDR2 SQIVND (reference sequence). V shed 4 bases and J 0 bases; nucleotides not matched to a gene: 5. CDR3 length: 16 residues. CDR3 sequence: CASSTTGTGGSYEQYF. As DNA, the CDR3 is TGTGCCAGTAGTACCACCGGGACAGGGGGCTCCTACGAGCAGTACTTC.

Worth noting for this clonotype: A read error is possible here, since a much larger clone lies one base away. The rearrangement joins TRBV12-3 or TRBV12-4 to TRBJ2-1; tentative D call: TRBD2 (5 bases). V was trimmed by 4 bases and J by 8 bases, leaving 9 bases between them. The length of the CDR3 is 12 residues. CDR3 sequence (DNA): TGTGCCAGCAGTTACCCCGGGGATGAGCAGTTCTTC. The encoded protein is CASSYPGDEQFF.

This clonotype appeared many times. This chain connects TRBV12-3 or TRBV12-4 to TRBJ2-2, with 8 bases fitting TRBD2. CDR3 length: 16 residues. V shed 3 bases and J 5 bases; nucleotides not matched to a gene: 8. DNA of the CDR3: TGTGCCAGCAGTTTCTCAGCGGGAGTTTCGACCGGGGAGCTGTTTTTT. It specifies CASSFSAGVSTGELFF.

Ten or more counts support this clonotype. CDR3 nucleotide sequence: TGTGCCACCAGTGGGACTAGCGGGCTCTCCTACAATGAGCAGTTCTTC. Translation gives CATSGTSGLSYNEQFF. The J gene is TRBJ2-1, the V gene TRBV24-1; 11 bases fit TRBD2. V gave up 5 bases and J gave up 0 bases; unmatched junction bases: 2. Germline assignment: CDR1 KGHDR and CDR2 SFDVKD. This CDR3 spans 16 amino acids.

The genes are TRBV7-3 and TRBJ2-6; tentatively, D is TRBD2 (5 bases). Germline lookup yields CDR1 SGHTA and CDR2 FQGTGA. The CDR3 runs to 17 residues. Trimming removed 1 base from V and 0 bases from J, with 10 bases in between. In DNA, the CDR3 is TGTGCCAGCAGCTTAAGTAATGGACTCTCTGGGGCCAACGTCCTGACTTTC. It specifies CASSLSNGLSGANVLTF.

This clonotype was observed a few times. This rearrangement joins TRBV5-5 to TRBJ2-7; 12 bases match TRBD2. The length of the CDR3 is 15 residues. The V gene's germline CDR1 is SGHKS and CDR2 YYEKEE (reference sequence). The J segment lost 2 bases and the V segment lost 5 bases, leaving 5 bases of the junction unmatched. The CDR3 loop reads CASSPLAGGAYEQYV. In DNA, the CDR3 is TGTGCCAGCAGTCCTCTAGCGGGAGGGGCCTACGAGCAGTACGTC.

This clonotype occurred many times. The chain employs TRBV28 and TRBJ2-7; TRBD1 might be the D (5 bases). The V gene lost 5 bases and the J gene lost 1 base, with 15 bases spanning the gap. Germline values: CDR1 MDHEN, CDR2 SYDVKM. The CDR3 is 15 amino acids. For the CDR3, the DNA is TGTGCCAGCAGTCACCTCGGGCAGGGATCCTACGAGCAGTACTTC. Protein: CASSHLGQGSYEQYF.

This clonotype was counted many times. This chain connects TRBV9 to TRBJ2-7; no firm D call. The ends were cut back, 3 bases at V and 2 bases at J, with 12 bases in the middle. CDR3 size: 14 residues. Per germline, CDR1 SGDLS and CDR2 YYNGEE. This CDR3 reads CASSAQTQTYEQYF. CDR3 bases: TGTGCCAGCAGCGCGCAGACACAAACCTACGAGCAGTACTTC.

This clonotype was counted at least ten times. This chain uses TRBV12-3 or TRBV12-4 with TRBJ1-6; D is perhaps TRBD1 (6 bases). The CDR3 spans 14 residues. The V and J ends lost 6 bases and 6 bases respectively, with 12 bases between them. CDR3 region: CASRRGAVNSPLHF. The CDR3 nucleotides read TGTGCCAGCAGACGGGGGGCTGTTAATTCACCCCTCCACTTT.